This T cell receptor (beta chain) was found in a study of blood T cell repertoires in COVID-19. Study-level background: The analysed material was cDNA or gDNA that came from T cells, B-cell-depleted T cells, or PBMCs.

This CDR3 contains 14 residues. Germline CDR1 reads MDHEN; CDR2 reads SYDVKM. V lost 10 bases, J lost 0 bases, and 13 bases lay in between. Assay: immunoSEQ multiplex PCR; the TCRdb copy retains only in-frame clones and omits some. The sample has 150,000 to 200,000 clones, about 86% seen once; the top ten hold roughly 19%. The source material was peripheral blood. The chain links TRBV28 to TRBJ2-4; TRBD2 might be the D (6 bases). The receptor was isolated from a woman older than 75 with acute or convalescent COVID-19. CDR3 sequence reads: CATSDSGAKNIQYF. For the CDR3, the DNA is TGTGCCACCTCGGATAGCGGAGCCAAAAACATTCAGTACTTC.